These 20 T cell receptor beta chains were sequenced from one sample in a study of graft-versus-host responses after intestinal transplantation. These receptors' antigens are unknown. The assay was immunoSEQ multiplex PCR, and TCRdb's table has in-frame clones only and misses some. The sample shows tens of thousands of clones, roughly 90% of them seen only once. Sequencing was performed on unstimulated CD8+ T cells sorted from spleen or lymph node cells, taken before intestinal transplant. These receptors were taken from a human donor who received an intestinal transplant.

This clone came up a few times. The chain recombines TRBV6-5 with TRBJ2-7, with 11 bases that match TRBD1. The V gene end was trimmed by 8 bases and the J gene end by 4 bases; junction bases not matched to a gene: 7. The germline V gene has CDR1 MNHEY and CDR2 SVGAGI. This CDR3 comprises 14 residues. The CDR3 loop reads CASGSGTGGYEQYF. The DNA of the CDR3 is TGTGCCAGCGGGTCCGGGACAGGGGGATACGAGCAGTACTTC.

The rearrangement joins TRBV10-3 to TRBJ1-1; D is possibly TRBD1 (5 bases). The CDR3 runs 14 residues. Germline V gene data show CDR1 as ENHRY and CDR2 as SYGVKD. The V gene lost 4 bases and the J gene lost 1 base, with 10 bases spanning the gap. CDR3 in DNA: TGTGCCATCAGTGTTCAGGGAACGAACACTGAAGCTTTCTTT. It encodes CAISVQGTNTEAFF.

The chain uses TRBV20-1 and TRBJ1-1; D possibly corresponds to TRBD1 (5 bases). This CDR3 has 11 residues. Germline assignment: CDR1 DFQATT and CDR2 SNEGSKA (reference sequence). The DNA of the CDR3 is TGCGGGTATGACAGAGACCCTGAAGCTTTCTTT. Translated, it gives CGYDRDPEAFF.

To note about this clone: The junction departs from the called germline gene at one end, perhaps through a read error. The chain uses TRBV19 and TRBJ2-1; a possible D gene is TRBD2 (5 bases). The CDR3 has 16 residues. The germline CDR1 and CDR2 sequences are LNHDA and SQIVND (reference sequence). This CDR3 reads CASSRPPAVSYNEQFF. CDR3 in DNA: TGTGCCAGCAGTAGGCCCCCAGCGGTGTCCTACAATGAGCAGTTCTTC.

This chain links TRBV11-2 with TRBJ2-7, with D possibly being TRBD2 (6 bases). Germline-derived CDR1 and CDR2 are SGHAT and FQNNGV. The CDR3 runs to 15 residues. Trimming pared 5 bases from V and 6 bases from J, leaving 20 bases between. CDR3 nucleotides: TGTGCCAGCAGCCCATACCCCTGGACTACGGGCGAGCAGTACTTC. Translated, it gives CASSPYPWTTGEQYF.

The chain has TRBV11-2 and TRBJ1-2; tentatively, D is TRBD1 (6 bases). The CDR3 runs 15 residues. CDR1 SGHAT and CDR2 FQNNGV come from the germline V gene. Trimming pared 2 bases from V and 4 bases from J, leaving 14 bases between. CDR3 in DNA: TGTGCCAGCAGCTTAACTCCAGGGGATCCCTATGGCTACACCTTC. It yields the protein CASSLTPGDPYGYTF.

The chain has TRBV28 and TRBJ2-7, with D possibly being TRBD1 (6 bases). Between the trimmed V and J ends, which lost 3 bases and 2 bases, there was a span of 23 bases. The CDR3 extends over 18 amino acids. CDR1 MDHEN and CDR2 SYDVKM come from the germline V gene. The CDR3 coding sequence is TGTGCCAGCAGTTTGCGAGGCTGGTCCGGGACACCGGCCTACGAGCAGTACTTC. This gives the protein CASSLRGWSGTPAYEQYF. Full variable domain (missing parts from reference TRBV28 and TRBJ2-7): DVKVTQSSRYLVKRTGEKVFLECVQDMDHENMFWYRQDPGLGLRLIYFSYDVKMKEKGDIPEGYSVSREKKERFSLILESASTNQTSMYLCASSLRGWSGTPAYEQYFGPGTRLTVT.

The chain is built from TRBV19 and TRBJ2-3; 7 positions agree with TRBD2. The germline V gene has CDR1 LNHDA and CDR2 SQIVND (reference sequence). This CDR3 region has 13 residues. V trimming: 5 bases; J trimming: 3 bases; junction bases outside the gene matches: 2. In DNA form, the CDR3 reads TGTGCCAGTAGTGAAGCGGGGACAGATACGCAGTATTTT. Protein sequence: CASSEAGTDTQYF.

V gene TRBV19 combines with J gene TRBJ2-5; possibly TRBD2 for D (7 bases). The germline V and J ends were trimmed by 3 bases and 5 bases, with 16 bases remaining between them. This CDR3 has 15 amino acids. The germline gives CDR1 LNHDA, CDR2 SQIVND (reference sequence). CDR3 nucleotide sequence: TGTGCCAGTAGTATGAGTCGGGGGGCTCAGGAGACCCAGTACTTC. It encodes CASSMSRGAQETQYF.

V gene TRBV15 combines with J gene TRBJ1-5, with TRBD1 as a possible D gene (5 bases). The CDR3 is 14 amino acids. The V gene's germline CDR1 is LNHNV and CDR2 YYDKDF (reference sequence). V lost 5 bases and J 5 bases, leaving 13 bases between the germline ends. The CDR3 spells CATSGRVSDQPQHF. CDR3 sequence (DNA): TGTGCCACCAGCGGCAGGGTATCGGATCAGCCCCAGCATTTT. Based on the CDR3 plus reference TRBV15 and TRBJ1-5, the full variable domain is DAMVIQNPRYQVTQFGKPVTLSCSQTLNHNVMYWYQQKSSQAPKLLFHYYDKDFNNEADTPDNFQSRRPNTSFCFLDIRSPGLGDTAMYLCATSGRVSDQPQHFGDGTRLSIL.

The rearrangement uses TRBV18 and TRBJ2-5; D is perhaps TRBD2 (7 bases). The CDR3 length is 16 residues. V was pared by 4 bases and J by 4 bases, with 19 bases between. From germline, CDR1 is KGHSH and CDR2 LQKENI. CDR3 region: CASSLREPRGAETQYF. In nucleotides, the CDR3 is TGTGCCAGCTCACTACGGGAACCCCGGGGGGCAGAGACCCAGTACTTC.

This chain uses TRBV13 with TRBJ2-7; TRBD2 matches 8 bases. J lost 3 bases, V lost 5 bases, and 15 bases had no gene match. Germline V gene lookup returns CDR1 PRHDT and CDR2 FYEKMQ (reference sequence). The CDR3 sequence is 17 residues long. The CDR3 sequence: CASSNLGLSGDRYEQYF. CDR3 DNA: TGTGCCAGCAGCAATCTAGGACTTAGCGGGGACCGCTACGAGCAGTACTTC.

DNA for the CDR3: TGTGCCAGCAGTTCCAACCCCTATTTGGGCGGGGCGACGGGCACTGAAGCTTTCTTT. Translated: CASSSNPYLGGATGTEAFF. This chain connects TRBV28 to TRBJ1-1; D is possibly TRBD1 (5 bases). V was shortened by 4 bases and J by 4 bases, with 28 bases between the two germline ends. The CDR3 spans 19 residues. Germline loops: CDR1 MDHEN, CDR2 SYDVKM.

The gene calls are TRBV6-4 and TRBJ1-2; the D is unclear. CDR1 and CDR2 from the germline V gene are MRHNA and SNTAGT. The CDR3 length is 13 residues. Trimming cost V 5 bases and J 1 base, with 8 bases left between them. The DNA of the CDR3 is TGTGCCAGCAGTCCTTCGGGTAACTATGGCTACACCTTC. This encodes CASSPSGNYGYTF.

The chain carries TRBV6-4 and TRBJ2-1; 9 bases agree with TRBD2. Trimming removed 6 bases from V and 1 base from J; junction bases left unmatched: 16. The length of the CDR3 is 19 residues. Germline V gene sequence: CDR1 MRHNA, CDR2 SNTAGT. The CDR3, as DNA: TGTGCCAGCAGCGCCCAGGGCATAGCGGGAGAGTGGTCCTACAATGAGCAGTTCTTC. Residues: CASSAQGIAGEWSYNEQFF.

The genes are TRBV5-4 and TRBJ2-1; possibly TRBD1 for D (6 bases). The CDR3 runs to 14 residues. Trimming left V 0 bases short and J 15 bases short, with 19 bases between. Germline lookup yields CDR1 SGHNT and CDR2 YYREEE (reference sequence). The CDR3 sequence: CASSLGPRRGHTFF. For the CDR3, the DNA is TGTGCCAGCAGCTTGGGCCCTCGAAGGGGACATACGTTCTTC.

The CDR3 loop is CASSVEIPSIAGEVPGELFF. In nucleotides, the CDR3 is TGTGCCAGCAGCGTTGAGATCCCCTCCATAGCGGGAGAAGTACCCGGGGAGCTGTTTTTT. The chain recombines TRBV9 with TRBJ2-2, with TRBD2 matching over 9 bases. J lost 6 bases, V lost 2 bases, and 20 bases had no gene match. Per germline, CDR1 SGDLS and CDR2 YYNGEE. The CDR3 sequence is 20 residues long.

The genes are TRBV2 and TRBJ1-4; no clear D. The germline CDR1 and CDR2 sequences are SNHLY and FYNNEI. CDR3 size: 14 residues. Trimming cost V 10 bases and J 4 bases, with 16 bases left between them. The CDR3 DNA reads as TGTGCCACCCTCGCGGGGTATAATAATGAAAAACTGTTTTTT. Translated: CATLAGYNNEKLFF. Filled out from reference TRBV2 and TRBJ1-4, the complete variable domain reads EPEVTQTPSHQVTQMGQEVILRCVPISNHLYFYWYRQILGQKVEFLVSFYNNEISEKSEIFDDQFSVERPDGSNFTLKIRSTKLEDSAMYFCATLAGYNNEKLFFGSGTQLSVL.

This chain links TRBV4-1 with TRBJ1-2, with 8 bases fitting TRBD1. Germline V gene data show CDR1 as MGHRA and CDR2 as YSYEKL. This CDR3 has 16 amino acids. Trimming cost V 1 base and J 5 bases; bases outside gene matches: 9. For the CDR3, the DNA is TGCGCCAGCAGCCAAGGAGGGGGACAGGCATCTTATGGCTACACCTTC. Residues: CASSQGGGQASYGYTF.

J is TRBJ1-1 and V is TRBV9; tentative D call: TRBD1 (5 bases). The CDR3 extends over 15 amino acids. In germline, CDR1 is SGDLS, CDR2 YYNGEE. Trimming cost V 0 bases and J 4 bases, with 13 bases left between them. The CDR3 here is CASSVGRGGATEAFF. CDR3 nucleotide sequence: TGTGCCAGCAGCGTAGGAAGGGGTGGGGCCACTGAAGCTTTCTTT. Drawing the rest from reference TRBV9 and TRBJ1-1, the complete variable domain is DSGVTQTPKHLITATGQRVTLRCSPRSGDLSVYWYQQSLDQGLQFLIQYYNGEERAKGNILERFSAQQFPDLHSELNLSSLELGDSALYFCASSVGRGGATEAFFGQGTRLTVV.